The rows below give T cell receptor beta chains drawn from one sample of a study of blood T cell repertoires in COVID-19. The repertoire was sequenced with immunoSEQ multiplex PCR; TCRdb's copy has only in-frame clones and lacks some. The sample lists about 68,000 clones; around 80% were seen once. Sequenced: peripheral blood. Source of these receptors: a human donor in a cohort sampled during active COVID-19. The CDR3 runs from the conserved cysteine through the conserved F or W. Fields, in order: clone size, J gene, D gene, V gene, CDR3 DNA, CDR3 protein. A D gene is named only where the DNA matches it firmly. Only some rows state a clone size, as once, few, many or a class for expanded clones.

- | TRBJ2-1 | - | TRBV6-1 | TGTGCCAGCAGTGAAGCGACAGAGACGGTGCAGTTCTTC | CASSEATETVQFF
- | TRBJ2-7 | - | TRBV11-2 | TGTGCCAGCAGCCAGTTGGACGAGCAGTACTTC | CASSQLDEQYF
- | TRBJ2-3 | - | TRBV24-1 | TGTGCCACCAGTGCCACGGACAGAAGCACAGATACGCAGTATTTT | CATSATDRSTDTQYF
- | TRBJ1-3 | - | TRBV2 | TGTGCCAGCACTGAACCAGGGGGAAACACCATATATTTT | CASTEPGGNTIYF
- | TRBJ2-3 | - | TRBV7-6 | TGTGCCAGCAGCTTAGGAAGTTTGGGGGGTGGCACAGATACGCAGTATTTT | CASSLGSLGGGTDTQYF
- | TRBJ2-2 | - | TRBV9 | TGTGCCAGCAGCGTACGCAAGAGCGGAGAAGCGAACACCGGGGAGCTGTTTTTT | CASSVRKSGEANTGELFF
- | TRBJ2-2 | - | TRBV5-1 | TGCGCCAGCAGCTTGGGAAGGGGGAGGAACACCGGGGAGCTGTTTTTT | CASSLGRGRNTGELFF
- | TRBJ2-1 | TRBD2 | TRBV11-2 | TGTGCCAGCAGCTTAGGTAGCGGGACGTACAATGAGCAGTTCTTC | CASSLGSGTYNEQFF
once | TRBJ2-7 | TRBD1 | TRBV28 | TGTGCCAGCAGCTCGGGGACAGTTGTCTACGAGCAGTACTTC | CASSSGTVVYEQYF
once | TRBJ2-3 | TRBD1 | TRBV9 | TGTGCCAGCAGCTTTACAGGGGTATCGGATACGCAGTATTTT | CASSFTGVSDTQYF
- | TRBJ1-1 | - | TRBV27 | TGTGCCAGCAGGGACTTGGGTGGGTCCGAAGCTTTCTTT | CASRDLGGSEAFF
- | TRBJ1-1 | TRBD1 | TRBV5-1 | TGCGCCAGCAGCTTGGGAGACAGGGACACTGAAGCTTTCTTT | CASSLGDRDTEAFF
- | TRBJ1-5 | - | TRBV30 | TGTGCCTGGAGTGCAGGGGCGAATCAGCCCCAGCATTTT | CAWSAGANQPQHF
- | TRBJ2-7 | - | TRBV27 | TGTGCCAGCAGGCGACAGGCCCGGGGAGACCACGAGCAGTACTTC | CASRRQARGDHEQYF
- | TRBJ1-4 | - | TRBV6-6 | TGTGCCAGCAGCCGCGGTGCTCTCAATGAAAAACTGTTTTTT | CASSRGALNEKLFF
- | TRBJ2-7 | TRBD2 | TRBV5-1 | TGCGCCAGCAGCTTGGATGGGGGAGGGGTTTACGAGCAGTACTTC | CASSLDGGGVYEQYF
- | TRBJ2-6 | - | TRBV29-1 | TGCAGCGTTGATGGGCCAGTAGGTTTATCTGGGGCCAACGTCCTGACTTTC | CSVDGPVGLSGANVLTF
- | TRBJ1-2 | - | TRBV19 | TGTGCCAGTAGCCGCCTTCGGACAGACGGCTACACCTTC | CASSRLRTDGYTF
- | TRBJ2-7 | TRBD2 | TRBV25-1 | TGTGCCAGCAGTGGGGGACTAGCGGACTCCTACGAGCAGTACTTC | CASSGGLADSYEQYF
- | TRBJ2-5 | - | TRBV4-3 | TGCGCCAGCAGCCAAGGCGTCTGGTCATCGACCCAGTACTTC | CASSQGVWSSTQYF
- | TRBJ2-2 | - | TRBV7-9 | TGTGCCAGCAGCTTTCTGGCGGGATTGGGCGGGGAGCTGTTTTTT | CASSFLAGLGGELFF
once | TRBJ2-5 | - | TRBV5-4 | TGTGCCAGCAGCCCCGGACTGGATCAAGAGACCCAGTACTTC | CASSPGLDQETQYF
few | TRBJ1-5 | - | TRBV30 | TGTGCCTGGAGTGTCGGTTCCGGACAGAACAATCAGCCCCAGCATTTT | CAWSVGSGQNNQPQHF
- | TRBJ2-5 | - | TRBV6-5 | TGTGCCAGCAGGGGGGGTCCAGCCGGGGAGGAGACCCAGTACTTC | CASRGGPAGEETQYF